Sequencing of this TCR beta chain was carried out in a study of blood T cell repertoires in COVID-19. The overall study: Both acute and convalescent COVID-19 samples were obtained from the United States, Italy and Spain.

This clone appeared many times. Per the study methods: Estimation of nucleated cell counts relied on the amplification of reference gene primers. This table comes from immunoSEQ multiplex PCR, and its TCRdb copy is limited to in-frame clones, with some not included. V, J and clone size are taken as reported in that table, and D and trimming were inferred from the DNA itself. This sample has some 190,000 clones, with about 80% found just once. This sequence was found in a man aged 55-75 years with acute or convalescent COVID-19. The specimen was peripheral blood.

The CDR3 coding sequence is TGTGCCAGCAGCCCCCAAGGGACAGGGTACACCGGGGAGCTGTTTTTT. The encoded protein is CASSPQGTGYTGELFF. The rearrangement links TRBV9 to TRBJ2-2; 9 bases map to TRBD1. The CDR3 contains 16 residues. The V segment lost 4 bases and the J segment 3 bases; nucleotides outside the gene matches: 7. Germline CDR1 SGDLS, CDR2 YYNGEE.